One and the same sample provided the 3 T cell receptor beta chains below, sequenced in a study of STAT5B mutations in CD4+ large granular lymphocyte leukemia. The repertoire was sequenced with immunoSEQ multiplex PCR; TCRdb's copy has only in-frame clones and lacks some. The table has around 20,000 clones, about 81% seen once; the top ten hold about 8.6%. The sample was CD4+ T cells from blood buffy coats. The source is a human donor in good health.

V and J are TRBV6-6 and TRBJ2-3, with 10 bases matching TRBD2. With V trimmed by 2 bases and J by 5 bases, 7 bases remained unmatched. The germline gives CDR1 MNHNY, CDR2 SVGAGI (reference sequence). This CDR3 has 16 residues. CDR3 sequence reads: CASSYGRASGGDTQYF. CDR3 DNA sequence: TGTGCCAGCAGTTACGGTCGGGCTAGCGGGGGAGATACGCAGTATTTT.

This clone was counted a few times. The chain combines TRBV7-2 with TRBJ1-6, with no clear D. V lost 5 bases and J lost 8, with 16 bases in between. The CDR3 spans 15 residues. CDR1 and CDR2 (germline): SGHTA, FQGNSA. CDR3 nucleotide sequence: TGTGCCAGCAGCCCAAGGCGGGGTCTCGATTCACCCCTCCACTTT. Translated: CASSPRRGLDSPLHF.

The chain uses TRBV5-1 and TRBJ2-7; the match to TRBD1 covers 11 bases. CDR1 and CDR2 from the germline V gene are SGHRS and YFSETQ. CDR3 length equals 15 residues. V shed 4 bases, J shed 2 bases, and the junction held 5 bases outside the gene matches. This chain's CDR3 is CASSTQGQGAYEQYF. For the CDR3, the DNA is TGCGCCAGCAGCACCCAGGGACAGGGGGCCTACGAGCAGTACTTC.